The rows below give T cell receptor beta chains drawn from one sample of a study of T cell responses to AZD1222 COVID-19 vaccine. Measured with immunoSEQ multiplex PCR; TCRdb has only the in-frame clones, and not every one. The repertoire holds 130,000 to 150,000 clones, with 80% to 95% as singletons. Material: peripheral blood, obtained on day 0 of AZD1222 vaccination. The receptors derive from an adult in good health. Both conserved end residues are part of each CDR3.

>TRBV5-1|TRBJ1-1
CASSLAGTGLGAFF
>TRBV13|TRBJ2-1
CASSFPGQGNNEQFF
>TRBV10-1|TRBJ1-5
CASPRGQGESNQPQHF
>TRBV27|TRBJ2-5
CASSSLWTSGGQETQYF
>TRBV6-4|TRBJ1-5
CASSEQASGQPQHF
>TRBV5-1|TRBJ2-7
CASSSLAGVGEQYF
>TRBV5-1|TRBJ2-7
CASKGQTSSYEQYF
>TRBV27|TRBJ1-1
CASRVRDRGRKAFF
>TRBV30|TRBJ1-2
CAWSVESGYRGYTF
>TRBV5-1|TRBJ2-7
CASSFARQDSSYEQYF
>TRBV23-1|TRBJ2-7
CASGKHYEQYF
>TRBV7-2|TRBJ2-3
CPPWGKDTQYF
>TRBV11-2|TRBJ2-1
CASSYRGSYNEQFF
>TRBV3-1/TRBV3-2|TRBJ2-3
CASSQLSFSGTSTDTQYF
>TRBV6-5|TRBJ2-5
CATSLGGAGQETQYF
>TRBV19|TRBJ1-3
CASSHLGTSGNTIYF
>TRBV20-1|TRBJ2-1
CSASRGELGNEQFF
>TRBV30|TRBJ2-1
CAWRRREALNQFF
>TRBV7-9|TRBJ2-7
CASSVRADSSYEQYF
>TRBV5-1|TRBJ1-2
CASSPGTAGYGYGYTF
>TRBV5-6|TRBJ2-7
CASSLNRYYYEQYF
>TRBV4-1|TRBJ1-3
CASSHITPSGNTIYF
>TRBV18|TRBJ2-3
CASSPRTATDTQYF
>TRBV7-2|TRBJ2-7
CASSLAPSPSYEQYF
>TRBV6-5|TRBJ1-5
CASSFSLGQPQHF
>TRBV28|TRBJ1-4
CASSLDRGDEKLFF
>TRBV5-4|TRBJ2-1
CASSILKQPTTPKQFF
>TRBV13|TRBJ2-7
CASSLGISGAYEQYF
>TRBV11-2|TRBJ1-1
CASSARTGGLNTEAFF
>TRBV3-1/TRBV3-2|TRBJ2-7
CASSRPDRETYEQYF
>TRBV5-6|TRBJ1-1
CASGIYRRTSGTEAFF
>TRBV2|TRBJ1-2
CASSTGRNYGYTF
>TRBV5-1|TRBJ2-7
CASSPGTFVNVPYEQYF
>TRBV4-2|TRBJ2-5
CASTPGTGREETQYF
>TRBV18|TRBJ2-5
CASSRTSGSRETQYF
>TRBV5-1|TRBJ2-7
CASSSPQGADEQYF
>TRBV11-1|TRBJ2-7
CASSSGGRRAEQYF
>TRBV18|TRBJ2-1
CASSPSRGREDHNEQFF
>TRBV2|TRBJ2-7
CASLPWTSGVYEQYF
>TRBV7-9|TRBJ2-6
CASSQTEGRESGANVLTF
>TRBV11-3|TRBJ2-2
CASSLGGAANTGELFF
>TRBV14|TRBJ2-7
CASSQSRATQQYF
>TRBV7-8|TRBJ1-1
CASSLKETYLNTEAFF
>TRBV5-1|TRBJ1-1
CASMIVQGTEAFF
>TRBV5-1|TRBJ2-7
CASSIRDGAYEQYF
>TRBV7-9|TRBJ2-2
CASSFLAGARGELFF
>TRBV6-5|TRBJ1-6
CASSYRQKRSPLHF
>TRBV5-6|TRBJ1-2
CASSLGTDFNYGYTF
>TRBV27|TRBJ2-7
CASSLRQVSSYEQYF
>TRBV18|TRBJ1-3
CASSPPGANTIYF
>TRBV19|TRBJ2-7
CASSSRFGLAGVSYEQYF
>TRBV29-1|TRBJ1-5
CSVGSPGSGQPQHF
>TRBV28|TRBJ1-2
CASSPSRDRLNYGYTF
>TRBV29-1|TRBJ2-1
CSVDGGGPRLSYNEQFF
>TRBV10-2|TRBJ1-3
CASSGESGNTIYF
>TRBV19|TRBJ2-3
CASSISASASTDTQYF
>TRBV11-3|TRBJ2-3
CASSRAGGGGTDTQYF
>TRBV6-5|TRBJ2-7
CASSQPGTYEQYF